This T cell receptor beta chain was recovered during a study of CD8 T cells in ankylosing spondylitis. Study-wide results and caveats: A number of the motif variants had already been described in reactive arthritis synovial fluid and blood. Among TCR beta sequences, a motif of eight highly homologous variants appeared characteristic of ankylosing spondylitis blood.

V dropped 3 bases and J dropped 3; count of bases not matched to a gene: 8. CDR1 DFQATT and CDR2 SNEGSKA come from the germline V gene (reference sequence). This CDR3 has 15 amino acids. MiXCR was run by TCRdb on the 5' RACE reads, yielding one entry per CDR3 protein. The data show some 840,000 distinct CDR3 sequences, 12% seen once. This clonotype has ten or more counts. The antigen is not known. This receptor was obtained from a male donor with ankylosing spondylitis. The V and J genes are TRBV20-1 and TRBJ2-3, with TRBD2 matching 8 bases. The material sequenced was blood, either unsorted or a sorted T cell fraction (not recorded which). CDR3 sequence: CSASSTSGSTDTQYF. The CDR3 nucleotides read TGCAGTGCTAGTTCTACTAGCGGATCTACAGATACGCAGTATTTT.